This T cell receptor (beta chain) emerged from a study of T cells expressing NK-cell markers. TCRdb reworked the 5' RACE reads into one entry per CDR3 protein, no DNA. This table lists 350,000 to 450,000 distinct CDR3 sequences. The CDR3 consists of 17 residues. Per the germline V gene, CDR1 is SGDLS and CDR2 is YYNGEE. The sequence was obtained from a man aged 18-70 years in good health. The chain links TRBV9 to TRBJ2-1. Material for sequencing was blood T cells: a sorted CD56 or NKG2C T cell subset, CD4+ or CD8+ T cells, or bulk PBMC T cells (not recorded which). CDR3 in amino acids: CASSVVSWPGSYNEQFF. The variable domain in full, completed from reference TRBV9 and TRBJ2-1, reads DSGVTQTPKHLITATGQRVTLRCSPRSGDLSVYWYQQSLDQGLQFLIQYYNGEERAKGNILERFSAQQFPDLHSELNLSSLELGDSALYFCASSVVSWPGSYNEQFFGPGTRLTVL.